Below, one TCR beta chain is given with its context. Authors' methods: Counting gave a median of around 89,000 TCRs per sample, with values ranging from roughly 23,224 to 700,000. TCRdb reprocessed the RACE reads with MiXCR, giving one entry per CDR3 protein. TCRdb's processing, not the study's, gives the V and J calls here. The sample includes about 380,000 distinct CDR3 sequences, just under 6.5% of them seen just once. Sample time point: patch test 2, 6 weeks after DPC sensitization. Stated treatment: therapeutic diphenylcyclopropenone sensitization with weekly scalp DPC. Ahead of applying each patch test, blood was sampled. CDR3 length: 13 residues. Trimming shortened V by 6 bases and J by 2 bases, and 10 bases separated the two germline ends. The sample originates from a study of human T cells and chemical hapten exposure.

The specimen comprised whole blood, sampled in connection with sensitization to the hapten diphenylcyclopropenone (DPC). The V gene is TRBV12-3 or TRBV12-4, the J gene TRBJ1-1, with D possibly being TRBD1 (5 bases). This receptor was obtained from a woman younger than 30 with alopecia areata. Some clones in this sample may be carry-over from other donors' samples. The CDR3, as DNA: TGTGCCAGCAGCCGACAGATTAACACTGAAGCTTTCTTT. Translating it yields CASSRQINTEAFF.